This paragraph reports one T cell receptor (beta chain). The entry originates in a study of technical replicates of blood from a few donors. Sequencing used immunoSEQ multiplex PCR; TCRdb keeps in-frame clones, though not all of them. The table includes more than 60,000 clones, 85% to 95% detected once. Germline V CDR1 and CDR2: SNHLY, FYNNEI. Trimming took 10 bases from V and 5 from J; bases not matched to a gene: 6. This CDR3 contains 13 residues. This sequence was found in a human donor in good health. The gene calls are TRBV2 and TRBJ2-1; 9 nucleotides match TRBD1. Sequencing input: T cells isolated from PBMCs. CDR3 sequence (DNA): TGTGCCATTACACAGGGGGCACACAATGAGCAGTTCTTC. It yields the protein CAITQGAHNEQFF.